The 32 T cell receptor beta chains listed next were all sequenced from one sample in a study of blood T cell repertoires in COVID-19. Assay used: immunoSEQ multiplex PCR; TCRdb lists only in-frame clones, some missing. Of approximately 110,000 clones listed, 65% to 80% are singletons. The source material was peripheral blood. These receptors came from a woman in her sixties or seventies with acute or convalescent COVID-19.

As DNA, the CDR3 is TGTGCCAGCAGTGAACGCCAAGAGACCCAGTACTTC. Amino acid sequence: CASSERQETQYF. The gene calls are TRBV2 and TRBJ2-5, with unresolved D. This CDR3 is 12 amino acids long. Germline CDR1 SNHLY, CDR2 FYNNEI. Trimming left V 2 bases short and J 1 base short, with 2 bases between. Using reference TRBV2 and TRBJ2-5 for the parts outside the CDR3, the full variable domain is EPEVTQTPSHQVTQMGQEVILRCVPISNHLYFYWYRQILGQKVEFLVSFYNNEISEKSEIFDDQFSVERPDGSNFTLKIRSTKLEDSAMYFCASSERQETQYFGPGTRLLVL.

The chain is built from TRBV7-9 and TRBJ1-4; D unclear. Between the trimmed V and J ends, which lost 5 bases and 0 bases, there was a span of 7 bases. Germline V lookup: CDR1 SEHNR, CDR2 FQNEAQ (reference sequence). This CDR3 is built from 14 residues. CDR3 in amino acids: CASSQIATNEKLFF. CDR3 DNA: TGTGCCAGCAGCCAAATAGCAACTAATGAAAAACTGTTTTTT.

There are many counts of this clone. The genes are TRBV29-1 and TRBJ1-1; D call uncertain. This CDR3 has 12 residues. Per germline, CDR1 SQVTM and CDR2 ANQGSEA. V lost 2 bases and J 9 bases, leaving 13 bases between the germline ends. DNA of the CDR3: TGCAGCGTTGAATCATCGGGAATGCAAGCTTTCTTT. Encoded protein: CSVESSGMQAFF.

This chain uses TRBV5-1 with TRBJ2-1; possible D gene TRBD2, 7 bases. The CDR3 is made up of 15 amino acids. V was trimmed by 0 bases and J by 4 bases, leaving 11 bases between them. Germline CDR1 is SGHRS and CDR2 is YFSETQ. CDR3 sequence (DNA): TGCGCCAGCAGCTTGGGCGGGGGCACGTACAATGAGCAGTTCTTC. It encodes CASSLGGGTYNEQFF.

V usage is TRBV5-1 and J usage is TRBJ2-7; 7 nucleotides line up with TRBD1. This CDR3 contains 16 residues. CDR1 and CDR2 (germline): SGHRS, YFSETQ. With V trimmed by 5 bases and J by 6 bases, 17 bases remained unmatched. The CDR3 DNA is TGCGCCAGCAGGTTAACCGGGACAGCCCGTTCCGGCGAGCAGTACTTC. Translating it yields CASRLTGTARSGEQYF.

The chain has TRBV25-1 and TRBJ1-1; 9 bases agree with TRBD1. The germline CDR1 and CDR2 sequences are MGHDK and SYGVNS. V lost 3 bases and J lost 0; bases outside the gene matches: 5. The CDR3 contains 16 residues. CDR3 amino acids: CASSDPGQGVNTEAFF. CDR3 DNA sequence: TGTGCCAGCAGTGACCCGGGACAGGGAGTGAACACTGAAGCTTTCTTT.

This clone was observed a handful of times. V is TRBV9 and J is TRBJ1-5; TRBD1 matches at 7 bases. This CDR3 region has 14 residues. The V segment lost 3 bases and the J segment 1 base; nucleotides outside the gene matches: 1. Germline V gene sequence: CDR1 SGDLS, CDR2 YYNGEE. CDR3 in amino acids: CASSETGSNQPQHF. DNA of the CDR3: TGTGCCAGCAGCGAGACAGGGAGCAATCAGCCCCAGCATTTT.

The chain recombines TRBV2 with TRBJ1-4; D may be TRBD1 (6 bases). The CDR3 length is 15 residues. Looked up from germline, CDR1 is SNHLY and CDR2 is FYNNEI. The ends were cut back, 2 bases at V and 7 bases at J, with 14 bases in the middle. The CDR3 bases are TGTGCCAGCAGTGAACTTGGGGGGGCACGTGAAAAACTGTTTTTT. Encoded protein: CASSELGGAREKLFF.

The chain recombines TRBV30 with TRBJ1-2; TRBD1 aligns across 9 bases. The CDR3 runs 15 residues. CDR1 and CDR2 (germline): GTSNPN, SVGIG (reference sequence). With 3 bases clipped from V and 4 bases from J, the junction kept 9 bases outside the gene matches. CDR3 coding DNA: TGTGCCTGGAGGACGAGTGGACAGGGGCGCTATGGCTACACCTTC. This gives the protein CAWRTSGQGRYGYTF.

This chain links TRBV13 with TRBJ1-1; D may be TRBD1 (6 bases). Germline V gene lookup returns CDR1 PRHDT and CDR2 FYEKMQ (reference sequence). V dropped 2 bases and J dropped 11 bases, with 18 bases sitting between them. The CDR3 is 14 amino acids. The CDR3 sequence is CASSLTGSDNNAFF. The CDR3 DNA is TGTGCCAGCAGCTTAACAGGGTCGGATAATAACGCTTTCTTT.

The V and J genes are TRBV30 and TRBJ1-1; D unresolved. This CDR3 is 15 amino acids long. Between the trimmed V and J ends, which lost 0 bases and 1 base, there was a span of 12 bases. CDR1 and CDR2 (germline): GTSNPN, SVGIG (reference sequence). CDR3 nucleotides: TGTGCCTGGAGTGTACTCCAACCGCCGAACACTGAAGCTTTCTTT. Protein product: CAWSVLQPPNTEAFF.

J is TRBJ1-5 and V is TRBV27; unclear D gene. CDR3 length equals 16 residues. Germline lookup yields CDR1 MNHEY and CDR2 SMNVEV (reference sequence). The ends were cut back, 5 bases at V and 4 bases at J, with 18 bases in the middle. The CDR3 protein is CASSHGPTRGNQPQHF. The DNA for the CDR3 is TGTGCCAGCAGTCACGGACCTACGCGAGGGAATCAGCCCCAGCATTTT.

A single count supports this clone. The CDR3 region has the DNA TGTGCTAGTGGTTTAACCCGAGGCGGTGGCAGGGGATCACCCCTCCACTTT. It translates to CASGLTRGGGRGSPLHF. The gene calls are TRBV12-5 and TRBJ1-6, with a possible D match to TRBD1 (6 bases). This CDR3 comprises 17 residues. Germline V gene sequence: CDR1 LGHNT, CDR2 FRNRAP. Trimming took 3 bases from V and 10 from J, leaving 22 bases between them.

This sequence joins TRBV6-5 and TRBJ2-1, with 8 nucleotides matching TRBD1. Germline lookup yields CDR1 MNHEY and CDR2 SVGAGI. This CDR3 contains 14 residues. Trimming cost V 5 bases and J 9 bases; bases outside gene matches: 9. The CDR3 nucleotides read TGTGCCAGCAGTCCGTTGATTGGGACAGGTGAGCAGTTCTTC. Its translation is CASSPLIGTGEQFF.

This clone appeared many times. V is TRBV14 and J is TRBJ1-2; a possible D gene is TRBD1 (6 bases). This CDR3 is 13 amino acids long. CDR1 and CDR2 from the germline V gene are SGHDN and FVKESK. Trimming removed 4 bases from V and 3 bases from J, with 9 bases in between. As DNA, the CDR3 is TGTGCCAGCAGCCCCGGGACATACTATGGCTACACCTTC. It specifies CASSPGTYYGYTF.

V is TRBV18 and J is TRBJ2-6; D uncertain. Germline V gives CDR1 KGHSH, CDR2 LQKENI. Trimming pared 4 bases from V and 0 bases from J, leaving 7 bases between. The CDR3 sequence is 15 residues long. CDR3 sequence reads: CASSLQVSGANVLTF. The CDR3 bases are TGTGCCAGCTCACTCCAGGTCTCTGGGGCCAACGTCCTGACTTTC.

The J gene is TRBJ1-1, the V gene TRBV6-6, with TRBD1 as a possible D gene (5 bases). This CDR3 spans 13 amino acids. Germline CDR1 and CDR2: MNHNY and SVGAGI (reference sequence). The V and J ends lost 5 bases and 0 bases respectively, with 7 bases between them. CDR3 coding DNA: TGTGCCAGCAGTCAGACAGTGAACACTGAAGCTTTCTTT. It encodes CASSQTVNTEAFF.

The chain employs TRBV4-1 and TRBJ2-3; 9 nucleotides match TRBD2. The V gene end was trimmed by 3 bases and the J gene end by 0 bases; junction bases not matched to a gene: 13. This CDR3 has 19 amino acids. Germline V gives CDR1 MGHRA, CDR2 YSYEKL. Written as DNA, the CDR3 is TGCGCCAGCAGCCACTCCGCCCGGCTAGCGGGACCTAGCACAGATACGCAGTATTTT. This gives the protein CASSHSARLAGPSTDTQYF.

The chain joins TRBV5-1 to TRBJ2-1; 12 nucleotides match TRBD2. This CDR3 has 16 residues. Per germline, CDR1 SGHRS and CDR2 YFSETQ. The junction had 6 bases not matched to a gene; V was cut back by 1 base and J by 7 bases. The CDR3 sequence: CASSLTLAGGSNEQFF. For the CDR3, the DNA is TGCGCCAGCAGCTTGACCCTAGCGGGGGGGTCGAATGAGCAGTTCTTC. Supplemented by reference TRBV5-1 and TRBJ2-1, the full variable domain reads KAGVTQTPRYLIKTRGQQVTLSCSPISGHRSVSWYQQTPGQGLQFLFEYFSETQRNKGNFPGRFSGRQFSNSRSEMNVSTLELGDSALYLCASSLTLAGGSNEQFFGPGTRLTVL.

V and J are TRBV7-6 and TRBJ1-2; 11 bases match TRBD1. V lost 6 bases to trimming and J lost 7 bases; unmatched junction nucleotides: 4. Germline CDR1 is SGHVS and CDR2 is FNYEAQ. The CDR3 is made up of 13 amino acids. This CDR3 reads CASSTGTGGGYTF. The CDR3 nucleotides are TGTGCCAGCAGTACCGGGACAGGGGGTGGCTACACCTTC.

This sequence joins TRBV6-6 and TRBJ1-2, with a weak D call TRBD1 (5 bases). This CDR3 spans 15 amino acids. Germline loops: CDR1 MNHNY, CDR2 SVGAGI (reference sequence). Trimming took off 6 bases at V and 0 bases at J, with 14 bases between the two ends. The CDR3 bases are TGTGCCAGCAGGACGTCAGGGTCCGCTAACTATGGCTACACCTTC. This sequence encodes CASRTSGSANYGYTF.

The chain combines TRBV19 with TRBJ1-4; D is possibly TRBD1 (5 bases). Germline V gives CDR1 LNHDA, CDR2 SQIVND (reference sequence). CDR3 length equals 14 residues. With 7 bases removed from V and 6 bases from J, the gap between germline ends came to 15 bases. The CDR3 region has the DNA TGTGCCAGTACGGGGGAAGTCGGATATGAAAAACTGTTTTTT. Translation gives CASTGEVGYEKLFF.

The chain combines TRBV6-5 with TRBJ2-7, with a weak D call TRBD1 (7 bases). CDR3 length equals 15 residues. The germline V gene encodes CDR1 MNHEY and CDR2 SVGAGI. With 4 bases removed from V and 3 bases from J, the gap between germline ends came to 16 bases. CDR3 in DNA: TGTGCCAGCAGTTCGCCGCCAGGGGGACTCTACGAGCAGTACTTC. It translates to CASSSPPGGLYEQYF.

The chain uses TRBV7-2 and TRBJ2-7, with TRBD1 matching over 8 bases. J was trimmed by 0 bases and V by 3 bases; bases with no gene match: 4. Germline V lookup: CDR1 SGHTA, CDR2 FQGNSA. CDR3 length: 15 amino acids. The CDR3 DNA sequence: TGTGCCAGCAGCTTGGCAGGGGGCTCCTCCTACGAGCAGTACTTC. Translating gives CASSLAGGSSYEQYF.

CDR3 sequence (DNA): TGTGCCAGCAGAATTGGGGACAGCTATGGCTACACCTTC. This sequence encodes CASRIGDSYGYTF. V and J are TRBV6-4 and TRBJ1-2; 7 positions agree with TRBD1. Germline assignment: CDR1 MRHNA and CDR2 SNTAGT. After removal of 6 bases from V and 4 bases from J, the junction contained 5 bases not matched to a gene. CDR3 length equals 13 residues.

This clone has just one count. The J gene is TRBJ2-3, the V gene TRBV24-1; D gene ambiguous. Trimming shortened V by 2 bases and J by 2 bases, and 7 bases separated the two germline ends. Germline V gene sequence: CDR1 KGHDR, CDR2 SFDVKD. CDR3 length: 14 residues. CDR3 protein: CATSDSGFTDTQYF. The CDR3 DNA follows: TGTGCCACCAGTGATTCAGGTTTCACAGATACGCAGTATTTT.

The chain combines TRBV7-8 with TRBJ2-5; TRBD1 matches at 8 bases. V shed 4 bases, J shed 5 bases, and the junction held 6 bases outside the gene matches. Looked up from germline, CDR1 is SGHVS and CDR2 is FQNEAQ. The CDR3 has 14 residues. CDR3 sequence: CASSSNQGAETQYF. Here the CDR3 DNA reads TGTGCCAGCAGCTCCAATCAGGGGGCCGAGACCCAGTACTTC.

This clone turned up a few times. This chain uses TRBV19 with TRBJ2-5, with 7 bases matching TRBD1. This CDR3 is built from 13 residues. The V segment lost 5 bases and the J segment 5 bases; nucleotides outside the gene matches: 5. CDR1 is LNHDA, CDR2 SQIVND, per germline (reference sequence). DNA of the CDR3: TGTGCCAGTAGTTCGACAGGGAAGGAGACCCAGTACTTC. Protein product: CASSSTGKETQYF.

The rearrangement uses TRBV24-1 and TRBJ2-3, with unresolved D. Trimming removed 9 bases at V and 1 base at J, with 7 bases between. This CDR3 region has 12 residues. Germline CDR1 reads KGHDR; CDR2 reads SFDVKD. This chain's CDR3 is CATDGGTDTQYF. CDR3 nucleotide sequence: TGTGCCACCGACGGAGGCACAGATACGCAGTATTTT.

V usage is TRBV2 and J usage is TRBJ1-1; D might be TRBD1 (6 bases). Germline CDR1 SNHLY, CDR2 FYNNEI. This CDR3 is built from 10 residues. Trimming removed 9 bases at V and 8 bases at J, with 10 bases between. The CDR3 here is CASEGTEAFF. CDR3 bases: TGTGCCAGTGAGGGGACAGAAGCTTTCTTT.

J is TRBJ1-6 and V is TRBV5-4; 8 nucleotides agree with TRBD1. With 2 bases clipped from V and 7 bases from J, the junction kept 8 bases outside the gene matches. CDR3 length equals 16 residues. From germline, CDR1 is SGHNT and CDR2 YYREEE (reference sequence). Here the CDR3 reads CASSFMGQVVNSPLHF. DNA for the CDR3: TGTGCCAGCAGCTTTATGGGACAGGTCGTAAATTCACCCCTCCACTTT.

The V gene is TRBV15, the J gene TRBJ2-7; 9 positions match TRBD2. This CDR3 comprises 15 residues. The J segment lost 2 bases and the V segment lost 1 base, leaving 3 bases of the junction unmatched. Germline CDR1 is LNHNV and CDR2 is YYDKDF (reference sequence). CDR3 nucleotide sequence: TGTGCCACCAGCAGAGGGGGCGGGGGGGCCTACGAGCAGTACTTC. Its translation is CATSRGGGGAYEQYF.